The 9 T cell receptor beta chains presented below share a single source sample, sequenced in a study of regulatory T cells in long-lasting Graves disease (dated by TCRdb to the early 2020s). In light of the paper, this sample's time point label describes: newly diagnosed GD, antithyroid drugs for less than 3 months. RNA was extracted from PBMCs in TRIzol for both TCR sequencing and RNA sequencing. The method was multiplex PCR. TCRdb lists the instrument as Illumina HiSeq 4000. CDR3 regions were amplified by Arm-PCR with iRepertoire HTBI primers to construct TCR beta libraries. Clones were called with MiXCR by TCRdb after fastp trimmed the public reads at Q25, and only in-frame beta chains were retained. Rows are unified per CDR3 protein, each entry keeping the most common DNA and genes. The sample table holds fewer than 550,000 distinct CDR3 sequences, of which 15% to 20% were seen once. Roughly 25% of the sample lies in the top ten.

These same data were also listed under a study on T cells in Graves' hyperthyroidism and ophthalmopathy.

This specimen was peripheral blood mononuclear cells (PBMCs), taken at new diagnosis, from a patient treated with antithyroid drugs. These receptors originate from a woman aged 40 to 65 with Graves disease. Donor details come from another sample of the same person, matched by shared clones.

This clonotype came up many times. The chain couples TRBV5-8 to TRBJ1-1; no definite D call. V lost 1 base, J lost 0 bases, and 16 bases lay in between. This CDR3 has 17 residues. Germline loops: CDR1 SGHTS, CDR2 YDEGEE. The CDR3 sequence is CASSLSLSVYMNTEAFF. DNA of the CDR3: TGTGCCAGCAGCTTGTCCCTTTCGGTCTACATGAACACTGAAGCTTTCTTT.

This clonotype has ten or more counts. The chain has TRBV20-1 and TRBJ1-1; TRBD1 is a possible D gene (5 bases). Trimming took 1 base from V and 1 from J, leaving 13 bases between them. Germline V gene lookup returns CDR1 DFQATT and CDR2 SNEGSKA (reference sequence). This CDR3 is 15 amino acids long. The CDR3 loop is CSARGRGSTNTEAFF. The CDR3 bases are TGCAGTGCTAGAGGAAGGGGCAGCACGAACACTGAAGCTTTCTTT.

This clonotype was counted ten times or more. The J gene is TRBJ1-2, the V gene TRBV28; 8 nucleotides align to TRBD1. J was trimmed by 4 bases and V by 7 bases; bases with no gene match: 8. The CDR3 consists of 14 residues. The germline CDR1 and CDR2 sequences are MDHEN and SYDVKM. The CDR3 loop is CASTAGQGSYGYTF. The CDR3 DNA reads as TGTGCCAGCACTGCAGGACAGGGTAGCTATGGCTACACCTTC.

This clonotype was counted many times. In nucleotides, the CDR3 is TGTGCCAGCAGCCACCAAGTAAACCGGGACAGACACTACAATGAGCAGTTCTTC. Translation: CASSHQVNRDRHYNEQFF. The chain couples TRBV7-9 to TRBJ2-1; 7 bases map to TRBD1. Per the germline V gene, CDR1 is SEHNR and CDR2 is FQNEAQ (reference sequence). The length of the CDR3 is 18 residues. V trimming: 5 bases; J trimming: 3 bases; junction bases outside the gene matches: 16.

Ten or more counts support this clonotype. V usage is TRBV2 and J usage is TRBJ2-2; 7 positions agree with TRBD2. Germline V CDR1 and CDR2: SNHLY, FYNNEI. V trimming: 8 bases; J trimming: 5 bases; junction bases outside the gene matches: 5. CDR3 length: 13 residues. CDR3 in amino acids: CASDRGGTGELFF. The CDR3 DNA sequence: TGTGCCAGCGATAGGGGAGGGACCGGGGAGCTGTTTTTT. The full variable domain, in which reference TRBV2 and TRBJ2-2 provide the parts outside the CDR3, is EPEVTQTPSHQVTQMGQEVILRCVPISNHLYFYWYRQILGQKVEFLVSFYNNEISEKSEIFDDQFSVERPDGSNFTLKIRSTKLEDSAMYFCASDRGGTGELFFGEGSRLTVL.

This clonotype has a handful of counts. This may arise from a read error, as a much more abundant clone is one base away. The rearrangement uses TRBV18 and TRBJ2-7; 7 nucleotides agree with TRBD1. The germline CDR1 and CDR2 sequences are KGHSH and LQKENI. This CDR3 is 12 amino acids long. The CDR3 reads CACSTGTEEQYF. CDR3 nucleotides: TGTGCCTGCTCAACGGGGACAGAAGAGCAGTACTTC.

This clonotype was recorded many times. This sequence joins TRBV30 and TRBJ2-7; no clear D. CDR3 size: 12 residues. CDR1 and CDR2 from the germline V gene are GTSNPN and SVGIG (reference sequence). Trimming took off 4 bases at V and 3 bases at J, with 10 bases between the two ends. Here the CDR3 reads CAWNAAGYEQYF. CDR3 DNA sequence: TGTGCCTGGAACGCCGCCGGCTACGAGCAGTACTTC.

Many counts were recorded for this clonotype. A junction boundary mismatches the germline segment, possibly from a read error. The chain recombines TRBV4-1 with TRBJ1-5, with TRBD1 matching 7 bases. The V gene's germline CDR1 is MGHRA and CDR2 YSYEKL. The CDR3 is 13 residues long. The CDR3 here is CASSQDRNQPQHF. For the CDR3, the DNA is TGTGCCAGCAGTCAGGACAGGAATCAGCCCCAGCATTTT.

The chain combines TRBV30 with TRBJ1-6, with D uncertain. V was pared by 4 bases and J by 6 bases, with 10 bases between. Per the germline V gene, CDR1 is GTSNPN and CDR2 is SVGIG (reference sequence). This CDR3 is 13 amino acids long. The CDR3 loop is CAWTNGGNSPLHF. In DNA, the CDR3 is TGTGCCTGGACGAACGGTGGTAATTCACCCCTCCACTTT. Filled out from reference TRBV30 and TRBJ1-6, the complete variable domain reads SQTIHQWPATLVQPVGSPLSLECTVEGTSNPNLYWYRQAAGRGLQLLFYSVGIGQISSEVPQNLSASRPQDRQFILSSKKLLLSDSGFYLCAWTNGGNSPLHFGNGTRLTVT.